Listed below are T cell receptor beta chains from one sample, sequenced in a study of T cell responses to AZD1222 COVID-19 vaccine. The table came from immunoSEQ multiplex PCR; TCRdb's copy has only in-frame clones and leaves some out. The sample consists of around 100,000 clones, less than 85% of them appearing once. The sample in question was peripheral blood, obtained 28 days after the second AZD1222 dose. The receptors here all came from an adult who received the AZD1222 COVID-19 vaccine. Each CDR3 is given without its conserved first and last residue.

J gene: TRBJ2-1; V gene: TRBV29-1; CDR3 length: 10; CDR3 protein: STGTGNHEQF
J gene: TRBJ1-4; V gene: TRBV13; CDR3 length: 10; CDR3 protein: ASRSQRGKLF
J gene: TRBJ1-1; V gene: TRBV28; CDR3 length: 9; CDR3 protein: ASSRNTEAF
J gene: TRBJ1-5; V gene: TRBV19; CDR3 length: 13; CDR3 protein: ASSNRGQGNQPQH
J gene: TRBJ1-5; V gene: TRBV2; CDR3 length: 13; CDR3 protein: ASTSLDSTNQPQH
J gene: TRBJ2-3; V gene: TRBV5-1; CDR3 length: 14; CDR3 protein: ASSLELGGNADTQY
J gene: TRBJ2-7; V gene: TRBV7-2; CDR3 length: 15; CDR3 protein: ASSLVGSGKLYREQY
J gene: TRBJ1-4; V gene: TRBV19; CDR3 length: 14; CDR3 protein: ASSWLLGAQNEKLF
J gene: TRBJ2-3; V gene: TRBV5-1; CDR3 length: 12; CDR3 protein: ASSLEQVKIREY
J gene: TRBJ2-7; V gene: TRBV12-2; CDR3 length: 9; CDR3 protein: ASRSKGEQY
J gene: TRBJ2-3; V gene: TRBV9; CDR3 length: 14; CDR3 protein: ASSVEGWGSTDTQY
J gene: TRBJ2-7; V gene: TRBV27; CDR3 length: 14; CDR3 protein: ASRYRFFGGGYEQY
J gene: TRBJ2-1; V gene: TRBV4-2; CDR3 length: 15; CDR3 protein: ASSQVGFGGGYSEQF
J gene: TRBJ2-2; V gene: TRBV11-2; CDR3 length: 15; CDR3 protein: ASSHRGTGTNTGELF
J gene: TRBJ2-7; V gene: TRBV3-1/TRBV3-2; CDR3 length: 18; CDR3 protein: ASSQGRLGGFGTIRYEQY
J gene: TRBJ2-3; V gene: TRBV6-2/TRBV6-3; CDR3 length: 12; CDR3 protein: ASSYGQLTDTQY
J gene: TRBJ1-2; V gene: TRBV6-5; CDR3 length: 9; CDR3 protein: ASTLGYGYT
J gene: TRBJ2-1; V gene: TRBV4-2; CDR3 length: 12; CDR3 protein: ASSQDRGYNEQF
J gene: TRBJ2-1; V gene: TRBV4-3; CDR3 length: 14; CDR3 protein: ASSQEFLAGRLEQF
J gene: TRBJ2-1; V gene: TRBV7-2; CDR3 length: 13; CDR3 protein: ASSLGIPTYNEQF
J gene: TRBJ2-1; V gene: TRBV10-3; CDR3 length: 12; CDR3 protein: AISGQGREGEQF
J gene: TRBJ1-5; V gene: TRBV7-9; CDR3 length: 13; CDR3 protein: ASSLGTNYHQPQH
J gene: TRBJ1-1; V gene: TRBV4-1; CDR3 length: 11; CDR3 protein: ASSLGVNTEAF
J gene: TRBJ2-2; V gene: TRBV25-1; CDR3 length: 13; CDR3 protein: ASSDPGKGAGELF
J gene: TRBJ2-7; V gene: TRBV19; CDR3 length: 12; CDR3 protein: ASSPRAMGDEQY
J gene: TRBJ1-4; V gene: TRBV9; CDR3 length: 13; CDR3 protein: ASSGTGTGVEKLF
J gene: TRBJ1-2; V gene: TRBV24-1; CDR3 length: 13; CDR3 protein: ATSDSGTGGFGYT
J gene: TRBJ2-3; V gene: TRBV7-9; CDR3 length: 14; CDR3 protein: ASSLGISGGTDTQY
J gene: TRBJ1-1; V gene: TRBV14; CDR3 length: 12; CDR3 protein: ASSPTGLGTEAF
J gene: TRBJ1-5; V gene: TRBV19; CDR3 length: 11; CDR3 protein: ASIGGWDKPQH
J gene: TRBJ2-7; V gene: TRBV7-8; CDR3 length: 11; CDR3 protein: ASSWTGPYEQY
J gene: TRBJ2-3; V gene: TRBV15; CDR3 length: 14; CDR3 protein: ATSTTGLLGTDTQY
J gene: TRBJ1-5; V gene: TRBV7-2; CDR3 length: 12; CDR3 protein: ASSLITSNQPQH
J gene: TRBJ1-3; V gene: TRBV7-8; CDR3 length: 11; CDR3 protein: ASTRSSGNTIY
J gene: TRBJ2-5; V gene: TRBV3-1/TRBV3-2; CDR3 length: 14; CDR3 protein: ASSRRRGSDRETQY
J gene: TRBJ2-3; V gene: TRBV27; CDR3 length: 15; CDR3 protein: ASSLDISGTGVDTQY